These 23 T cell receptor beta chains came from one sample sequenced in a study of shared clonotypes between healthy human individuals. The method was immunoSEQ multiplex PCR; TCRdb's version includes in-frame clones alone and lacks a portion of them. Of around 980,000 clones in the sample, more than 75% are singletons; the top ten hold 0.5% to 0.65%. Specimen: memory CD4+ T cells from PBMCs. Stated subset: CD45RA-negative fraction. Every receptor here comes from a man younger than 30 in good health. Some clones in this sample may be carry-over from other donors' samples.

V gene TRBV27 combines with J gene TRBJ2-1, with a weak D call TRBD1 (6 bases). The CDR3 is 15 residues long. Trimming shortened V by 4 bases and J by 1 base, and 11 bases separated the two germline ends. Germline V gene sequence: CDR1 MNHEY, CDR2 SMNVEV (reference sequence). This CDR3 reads CASSSQGPSYNEQFF. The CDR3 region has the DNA TGTGCCAGCAGTTCACAGGGTCCGTCCTACAATGAGCAGTTCTTC.

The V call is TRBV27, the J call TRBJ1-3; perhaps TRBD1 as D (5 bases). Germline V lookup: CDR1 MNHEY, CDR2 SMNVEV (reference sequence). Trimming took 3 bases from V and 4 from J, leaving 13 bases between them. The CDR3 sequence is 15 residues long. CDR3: CASSLRGLIGNTIYF. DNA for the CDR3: TGTGCCAGCAGTTTGAGGGGTTTAATCGGAAACACCATATATTTT.

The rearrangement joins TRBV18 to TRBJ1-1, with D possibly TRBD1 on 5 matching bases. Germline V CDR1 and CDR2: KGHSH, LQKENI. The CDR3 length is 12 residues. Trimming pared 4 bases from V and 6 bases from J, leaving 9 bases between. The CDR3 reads CASSLRQSEAFF. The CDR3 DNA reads TGTGCCAGCTCACTGCGACAGTCTGAAGCTTTCTTT.

The CDR3 DNA sequence: TGTGCCAGCAGCCACCGGGACTCCGCGGGGGACGAGCAGTACTTC. Translated, it gives CASSHRDSAGDEQYF. V usage is TRBV2 and J usage is TRBJ2-7; TRBD2 matches 7 bases. Germline loops: CDR1 SNHLY, CDR2 FYNNEI. The CDR3 is 15 amino acids. Trimming cost V 6 bases and J 5 bases; bases outside gene matches: 13.

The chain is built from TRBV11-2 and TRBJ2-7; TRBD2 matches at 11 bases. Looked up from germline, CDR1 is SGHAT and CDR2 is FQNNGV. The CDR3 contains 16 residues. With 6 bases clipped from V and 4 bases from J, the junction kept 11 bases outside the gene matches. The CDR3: CASSRGGLAAFYEQYF. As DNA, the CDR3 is TGTGCCAGCAGTCGAGGGGGACTAGCGGCTTTTTACGAGCAGTACTTC. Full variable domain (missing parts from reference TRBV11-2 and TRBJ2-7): EAGVAQSPRYKIIEKRQSVAFWCNPISGHATLYWYQQILGQGPKLLIQFQNNGVVDDSQLPKDRFSAERLKGVDSTLKIQPAKLEDSAVYLCASSRGGLAAFYEQYFGPGTRLTVT.

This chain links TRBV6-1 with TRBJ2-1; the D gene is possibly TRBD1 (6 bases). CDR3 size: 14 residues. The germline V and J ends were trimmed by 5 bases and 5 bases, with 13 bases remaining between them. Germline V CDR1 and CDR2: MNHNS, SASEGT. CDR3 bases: TGTGCCAGCAGTCGAATAGGGGGAAACAATGAGCAGTTCTTC. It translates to CASSRIGGNNEQFF.

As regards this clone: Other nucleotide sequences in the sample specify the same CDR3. DNA of the CDR3: TGTGCCAGCTCACCACCGTCAGGGGCAACGGATACGCAGTATTTT. It specifies CASSPPSGATDTQYF. The genes are TRBV18 and TRBJ2-3, with a possible D match to TRBD1 (6 bases). Germline V gives CDR1 KGHSH, CDR2 LQKENI. The CDR3 is made up of 15 amino acids. V dropped 0 bases and J dropped 6 bases, with 13 bases sitting between them.

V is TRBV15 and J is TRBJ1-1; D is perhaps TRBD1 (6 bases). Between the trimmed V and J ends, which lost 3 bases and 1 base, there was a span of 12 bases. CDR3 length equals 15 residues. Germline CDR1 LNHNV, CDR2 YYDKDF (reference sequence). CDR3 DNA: TGTGCCACCAGCAGGGTGACAGGATGGAACACTGAAGCTTTCTTT. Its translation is CATSRVTGWNTEAFF.

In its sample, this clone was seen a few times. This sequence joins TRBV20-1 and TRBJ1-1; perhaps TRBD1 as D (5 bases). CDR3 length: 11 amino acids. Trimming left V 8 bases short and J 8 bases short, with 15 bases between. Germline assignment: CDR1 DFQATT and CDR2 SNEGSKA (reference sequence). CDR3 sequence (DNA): TGCAGTACCGCGGGGCCAGTCGAAGCTTTCTTT. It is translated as CSTAGPVEAFF.

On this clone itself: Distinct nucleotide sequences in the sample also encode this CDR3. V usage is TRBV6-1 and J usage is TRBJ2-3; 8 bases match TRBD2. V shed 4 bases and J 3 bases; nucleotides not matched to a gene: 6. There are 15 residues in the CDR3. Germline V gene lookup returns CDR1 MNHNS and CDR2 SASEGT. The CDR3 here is CASSGAGVGTDTQYF. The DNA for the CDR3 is TGTGCCAGCAGTGGAGCGGGAGTGGGAACAGATACGCAGTATTTT.

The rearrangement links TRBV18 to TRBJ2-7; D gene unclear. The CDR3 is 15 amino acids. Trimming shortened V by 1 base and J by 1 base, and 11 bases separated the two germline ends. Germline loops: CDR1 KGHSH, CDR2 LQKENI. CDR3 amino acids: CASSPRTVKSYEQYF. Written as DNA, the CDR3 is TGTGCCAGCTCACCACGGACGGTAAAGTCCTACGAGCAGTACTTC.

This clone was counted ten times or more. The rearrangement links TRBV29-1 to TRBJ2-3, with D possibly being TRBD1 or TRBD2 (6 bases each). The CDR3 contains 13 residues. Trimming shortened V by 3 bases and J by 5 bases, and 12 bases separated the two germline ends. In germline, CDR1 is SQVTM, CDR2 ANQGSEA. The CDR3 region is CSVDRGRRDTQYF. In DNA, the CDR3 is TGCAGCGTTGACCGGGGGCGACGAGATACGCAGTATTTT.

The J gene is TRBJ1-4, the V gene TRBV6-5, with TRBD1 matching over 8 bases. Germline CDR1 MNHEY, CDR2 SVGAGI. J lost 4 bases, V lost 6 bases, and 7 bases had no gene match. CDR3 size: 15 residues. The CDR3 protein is CASRDQGAGNEKLFF. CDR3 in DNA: TGTGCCAGCAGGGACCAGGGGGCGGGTAATGAAAAACTGTTTTTT.

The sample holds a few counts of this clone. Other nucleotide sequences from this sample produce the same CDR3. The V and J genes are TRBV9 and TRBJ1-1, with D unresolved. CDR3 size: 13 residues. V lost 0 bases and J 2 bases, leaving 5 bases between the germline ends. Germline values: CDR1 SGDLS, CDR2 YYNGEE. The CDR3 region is CASSVGSNTEAFF. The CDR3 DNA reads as TGTGCCAGCAGCGTAGGGAGTAACACTGAAGCTTTCTTT. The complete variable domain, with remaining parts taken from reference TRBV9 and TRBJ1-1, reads DSGVTQTPKHLITATGQRVTLRCSPRSGDLSVYWYQQSLDQGLQFLIQYYNGEERAKGNILERFSAQQFPDLHSELNLSSLELGDSALYFCASSVGSNTEAFFGQGTRLTVV.

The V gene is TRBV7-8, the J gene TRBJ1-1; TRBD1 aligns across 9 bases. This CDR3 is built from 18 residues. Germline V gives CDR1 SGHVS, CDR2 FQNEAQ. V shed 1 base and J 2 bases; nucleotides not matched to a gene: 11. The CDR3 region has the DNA TGTGCCAGCAGCTTAGTAGGGGGGACAGGGAGTGGAAACACTGAAGCTTTCTTT. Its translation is CASSLVGGTGSGNTEAFF.

In DNA, the CDR3 is TGTGCCAGCAGCCGAGGGTGGGAGACCCAGTACTTC. Protein sequence: CASSRGWETQYF. This chain links TRBV6-1 with TRBJ2-5, with D maybe TRBD2 (5 bases). The CDR3 has 12 residues. V lost 6 bases and J 5 bases, leaving 10 bases between the germline ends. The germline gives CDR1 MNHNS, CDR2 SASEGT.

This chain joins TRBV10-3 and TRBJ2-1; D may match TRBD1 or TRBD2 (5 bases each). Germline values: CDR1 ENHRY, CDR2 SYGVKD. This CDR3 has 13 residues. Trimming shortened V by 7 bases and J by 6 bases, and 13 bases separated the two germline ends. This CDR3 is CAIKGLGANEQFF. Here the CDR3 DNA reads TGTGCCATCAAGGGGTTGGGAGCCAATGAGCAGTTCTTC.

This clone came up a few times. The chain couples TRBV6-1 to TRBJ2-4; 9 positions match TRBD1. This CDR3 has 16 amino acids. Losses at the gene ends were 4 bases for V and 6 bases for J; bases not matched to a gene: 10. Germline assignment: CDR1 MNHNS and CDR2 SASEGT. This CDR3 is CASSGGQGNVGNIQYF. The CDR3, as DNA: TGTGCCAGCAGTGGGGGACAGGGTAACGTGGGAAACATTCAGTACTTC.

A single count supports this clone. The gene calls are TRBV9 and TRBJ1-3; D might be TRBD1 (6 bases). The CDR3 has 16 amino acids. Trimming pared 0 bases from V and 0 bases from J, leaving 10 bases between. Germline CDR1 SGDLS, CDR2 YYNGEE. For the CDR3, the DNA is TGTGCCAGCAGCGTAGGAGGGGGGAACTCTGGAAACACCATATATTTT. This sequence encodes CASSVGGGNSGNTIYF.

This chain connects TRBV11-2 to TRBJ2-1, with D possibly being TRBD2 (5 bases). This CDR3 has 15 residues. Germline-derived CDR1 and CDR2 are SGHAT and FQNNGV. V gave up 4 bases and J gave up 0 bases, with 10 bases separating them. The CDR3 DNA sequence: TGTGCCAGCAGCTCGACTCGGGGCTCCTACAATGAGCAGTTCTTC. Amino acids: CASSSTRGSYNEQFF.

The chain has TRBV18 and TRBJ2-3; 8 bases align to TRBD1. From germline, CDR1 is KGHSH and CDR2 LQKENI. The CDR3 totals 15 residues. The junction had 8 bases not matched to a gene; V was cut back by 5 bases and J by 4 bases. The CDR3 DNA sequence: TGTGCCAGCTCATCCCAAACGACAGGGGCAGATACGCAGTATTTT. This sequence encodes CASSSQTTGADTQYF.

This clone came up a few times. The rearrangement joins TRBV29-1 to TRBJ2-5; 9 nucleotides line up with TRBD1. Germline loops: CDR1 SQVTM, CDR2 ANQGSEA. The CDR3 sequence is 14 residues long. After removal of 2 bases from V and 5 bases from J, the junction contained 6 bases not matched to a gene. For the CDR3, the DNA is TGCAGCGTTGAAAAGACAGGGGGTCGGGAGACCCAGTACTTC. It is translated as CSVEKTGGRETQYF.

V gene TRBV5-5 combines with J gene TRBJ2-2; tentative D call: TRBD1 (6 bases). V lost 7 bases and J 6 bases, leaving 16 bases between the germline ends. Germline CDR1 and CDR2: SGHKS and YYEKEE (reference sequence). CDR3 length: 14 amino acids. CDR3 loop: CASAQGAWAGELFF. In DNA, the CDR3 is TGTGCCAGCGCACAGGGTGCCTGGGCCGGGGAGCTGTTTTTT.